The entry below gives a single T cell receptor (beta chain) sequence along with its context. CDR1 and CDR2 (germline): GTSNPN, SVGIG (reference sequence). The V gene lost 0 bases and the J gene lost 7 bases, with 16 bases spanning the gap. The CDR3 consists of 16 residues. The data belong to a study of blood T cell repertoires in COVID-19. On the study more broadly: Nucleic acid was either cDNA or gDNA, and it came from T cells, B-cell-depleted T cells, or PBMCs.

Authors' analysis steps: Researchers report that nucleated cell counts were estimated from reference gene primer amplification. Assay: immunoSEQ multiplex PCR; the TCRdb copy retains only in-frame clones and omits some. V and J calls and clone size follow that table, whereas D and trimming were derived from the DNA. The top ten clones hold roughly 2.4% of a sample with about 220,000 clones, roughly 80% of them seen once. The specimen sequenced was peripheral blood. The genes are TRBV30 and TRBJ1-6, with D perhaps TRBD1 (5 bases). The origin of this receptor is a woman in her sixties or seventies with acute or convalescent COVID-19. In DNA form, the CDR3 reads TGTGCCTGGAGTGTACTTCTAGGGCAGGGAAATTCACCCCTCCACTTT. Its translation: CAWSVLLGQGNSPLHF.